This T cell receptor beta chain was identified in a study of cytotoxic CD8 clonotypes in ibrutinib-treated CLL. Study details: Across the patients, 11 were relapsed/refractory, around 16 treatment-naive and 17 to 18 IGHV unmutated.

V was clipped by 2 bases and J by 8 bases; unmatched bases: 14. The CDR3 covers 17 residues. CDR1 and CDR2 from the germline V gene are SGHTS and YDEGEE. Data came from immunoSEQ multiplex PCR; TCRdb stores just in-frame clones and leaves some out. This table holds hundreds of thousands of clones, more than 70% found once. The specimen was PBMCs, collected after 12 months of ibrutinib treatment. The rearrangement joins TRBV5-8 to TRBJ1-4; 8 bases line up with TRBD1. The source is a human donor with chronic lymphocytic leukemia. The CDR3: CASSFSQGAKRTEKLFF. CDR3 DNA: TGTGCCAGCAGCTTCTCCCAGGGGGCGAAAAGGACGGAAAAACTGTTTTTT.